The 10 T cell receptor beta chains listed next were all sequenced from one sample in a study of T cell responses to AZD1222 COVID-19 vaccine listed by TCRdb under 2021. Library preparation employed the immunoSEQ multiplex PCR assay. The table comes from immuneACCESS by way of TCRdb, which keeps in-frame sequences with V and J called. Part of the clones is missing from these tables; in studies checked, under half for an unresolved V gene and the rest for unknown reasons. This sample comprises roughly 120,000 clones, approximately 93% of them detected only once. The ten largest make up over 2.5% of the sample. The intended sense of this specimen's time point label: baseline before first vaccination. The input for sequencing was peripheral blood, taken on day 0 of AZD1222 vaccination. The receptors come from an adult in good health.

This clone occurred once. CDR3 nucleotide sequence: TGTGCCAGCAGTTTAAGCCAAATCGAGCAGTACTTC. Its protein is CASSLSQIEQYF. The chain uses TRBV12-3 or TRBV12-4 and TRBJ2-7; D ambiguous. The V end lost 2 bases, the J end lost 6 bases, and 8 bases lay between the germline ends. This CDR3 spans 12 amino acids.

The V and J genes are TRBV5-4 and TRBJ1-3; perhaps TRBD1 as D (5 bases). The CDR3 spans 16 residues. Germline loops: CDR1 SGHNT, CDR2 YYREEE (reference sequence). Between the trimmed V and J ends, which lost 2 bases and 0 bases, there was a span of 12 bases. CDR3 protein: CASSLDRTFSGNTIYF. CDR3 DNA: TGTGCCAGCAGCTTAGACAGAACCTTCTCTGGAAACACCATATATTTT.

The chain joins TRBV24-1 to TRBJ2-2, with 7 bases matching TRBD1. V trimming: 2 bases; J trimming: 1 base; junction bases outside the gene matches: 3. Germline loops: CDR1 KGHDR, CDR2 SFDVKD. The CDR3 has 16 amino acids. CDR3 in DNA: TGTGCCACCAGTGATTACCGGACAGGGAACACCGGGGAGCTGTTTTTT. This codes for CATSDYRTGNTGELFF.

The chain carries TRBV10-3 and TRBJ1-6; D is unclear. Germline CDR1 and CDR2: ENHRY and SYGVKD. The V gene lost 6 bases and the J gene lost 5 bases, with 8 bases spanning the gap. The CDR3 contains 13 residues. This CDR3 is CAIRREDNSPLHF. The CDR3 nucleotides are TGTGCCATCAGGAGGGAGGATAATTCACCCCTCCACTTT.

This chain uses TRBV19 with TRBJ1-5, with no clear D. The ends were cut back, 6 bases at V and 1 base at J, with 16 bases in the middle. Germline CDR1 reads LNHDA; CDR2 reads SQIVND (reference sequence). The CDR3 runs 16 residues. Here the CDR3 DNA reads TGTGCCAGTAGCCACCTGAAAGAAGGAAGCAATCAGCCCCAGCATTTT. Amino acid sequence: CASSHLKEGSNQPQHF.

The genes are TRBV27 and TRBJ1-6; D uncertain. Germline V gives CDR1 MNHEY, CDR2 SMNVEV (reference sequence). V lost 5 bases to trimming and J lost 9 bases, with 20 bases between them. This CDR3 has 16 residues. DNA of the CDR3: TGTGCCAGCAGTCTACTACTGCCCGGTTCCTTTTCACCCCTCCACTTT. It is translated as CASSLLLPGSFSPLHF.

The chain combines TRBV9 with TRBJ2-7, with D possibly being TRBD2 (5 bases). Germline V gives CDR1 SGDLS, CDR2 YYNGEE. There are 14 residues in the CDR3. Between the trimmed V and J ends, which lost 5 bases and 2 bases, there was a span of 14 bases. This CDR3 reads CASSPRTAPYEQYF. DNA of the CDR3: TGTGCCAGCAGTCCTCGGACTGCCCCCTACGAGCAGTACTTC.

The CDR3: CASSKDSFSPANYGYTF. The CDR3 coding sequence is TGCGCCAGCAGCAAGGATAGTTTTTCCCCAGCTAACTATGGCTACACCTTC. The rearrangement joins TRBV5-1 to TRBJ1-2; no clear D. This CDR3 has 17 residues. Trimming left V 4 bases short and J 0 bases short, with 19 bases between. CDR1 SGHRS and CDR2 YFSETQ come from the germline V gene.

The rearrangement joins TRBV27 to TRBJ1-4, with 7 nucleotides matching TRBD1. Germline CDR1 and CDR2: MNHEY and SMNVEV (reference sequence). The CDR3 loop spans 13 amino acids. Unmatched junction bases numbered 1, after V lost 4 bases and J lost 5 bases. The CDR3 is CASSYRGNEKLFF. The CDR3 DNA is TGTGCCAGCAGTTACAGGGGAAATGAAAAACTGTTTTTT.

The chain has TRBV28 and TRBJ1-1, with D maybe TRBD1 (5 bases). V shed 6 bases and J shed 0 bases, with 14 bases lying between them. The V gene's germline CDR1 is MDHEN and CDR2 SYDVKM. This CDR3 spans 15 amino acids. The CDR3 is CASSPPTDMNTEAFF. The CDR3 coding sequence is TGTGCCAGCAGCCCCCCGACAGATATGAACACTGAAGCTTTCTTT.